The 7 T cell receptor beta chains below come from one sample, sequenced in a study of blood T cell repertoires in COVID-19. Using immunoSEQ multiplex PCR, the repertoire was profiled, and TCRdb retains in-frame clones only, with some absent. The data show around 69,000 clones, with roughly 84% seen just once and roughly 9.2% held by the top ten. Input material: peripheral blood. These receptors originate from a man aged 50 to 60 with active COVID-19.

About this clone: In the same sample, other DNA sequences code for this CDR3. This rearrangement joins TRBV4-1 to TRBJ2-7; unclear D gene. The V end was cut by 1 base, the J end by 3 bases, with 10 bases between. Per germline, CDR1 MGHRA and CDR2 YSYEKL. CDR3 length: 14 residues. For the CDR3, the DNA is TGCGCCAGCAGCCAAGGGAACAGAGACTACGAGCAGTACTTC. Residues: CASSQGNRDYEQYF.

V and J are TRBV4-3 and TRBJ1-5; D is ambiguous. CDR1 and CDR2 from the germline V gene are LGHNA and YSLEER. This CDR3 region has 17 residues. V dropped 0 bases and J dropped 0 bases, with 12 bases sitting between them. CDR3 nucleotides: TGCGCCAGCAGCCAAGAGATCAGTACAGTTAGCAATCAGCCCCAGCATTTT. Protein: CASSQEISTVSNQPQHF.

This clone was counted once. This chain connects TRBV5-4 to TRBJ1-1; D is possibly TRBD1 (5 bases). The CDR3 extends over 14 amino acids. The germline V gene encodes CDR1 SGHNT and CDR2 YYREEE (reference sequence). V dropped 4 bases and J dropped 5 bases, with 15 bases sitting between them. CDR3: CASSPMLGGTEAFF. For the CDR3, the DNA is TGTGCCAGCAGCCCGATGCTGGGGGGGACTGAAGCTTTCTTT.

The chain carries TRBV30 and TRBJ1-1; D not resolved. The germline V and J ends were trimmed by 3 bases and 0 bases, with 17 bases remaining between them. This CDR3 comprises 16 residues. CDR1 is GTSNPN and CDR2 is SVGIG in the germline V gene (reference sequence). Written as DNA, the CDR3 is TGTGCCTGGAGGTGGCGCCCAGGATCGATGAACACTGAAGCTTTCTTT. Its protein is CAWRWRPGSMNTEAFF.

The J gene is TRBJ2-1, the V gene TRBV12-3 or TRBV12-4; TRBD2 aligns across 7 bases. CDR3 length: 13 amino acids. Losses at the gene ends were 5 bases for V and 8 bases for J; bases not matched to a gene: 6. CDR3 protein: CASSPGRLYEQFF. The CDR3 nucleotides read TGTGCCAGCAGTCCCGGGAGGTTATATGAGCAGTTCTTC.

The V gene is TRBV29-1, the J gene TRBJ2-5; tentatively, D is TRBD2 (7 bases). V lost 5 bases, J lost 2 bases, and 12 bases lay in between. The CDR3 runs 13 residues. Germline CDR1 SQVTM, CDR2 ANQGSEA. The CDR3 nucleotides read TGCAGCGTTTGGGGGGGGCAACAAGAGACCCAGTACTTC. Its protein product is CSVWGGQQETQYF.

The chain carries TRBV10-3 and TRBJ1-5, with a weak D call TRBD1 (5 bases). CDR1 is ENHRY, CDR2 SYGVKD, per germline. Trimming shortened V by 0 bases and J by 3 bases, and 12 bases separated the two germline ends. This CDR3 comprises 16 residues. In DNA, the CDR3 is TGTGCCATCAGTGAGTCCGCGGGGGATGCCAATCAGCCCCAGCATTTT. Amino acids: CAISESAGDANQPQHF.